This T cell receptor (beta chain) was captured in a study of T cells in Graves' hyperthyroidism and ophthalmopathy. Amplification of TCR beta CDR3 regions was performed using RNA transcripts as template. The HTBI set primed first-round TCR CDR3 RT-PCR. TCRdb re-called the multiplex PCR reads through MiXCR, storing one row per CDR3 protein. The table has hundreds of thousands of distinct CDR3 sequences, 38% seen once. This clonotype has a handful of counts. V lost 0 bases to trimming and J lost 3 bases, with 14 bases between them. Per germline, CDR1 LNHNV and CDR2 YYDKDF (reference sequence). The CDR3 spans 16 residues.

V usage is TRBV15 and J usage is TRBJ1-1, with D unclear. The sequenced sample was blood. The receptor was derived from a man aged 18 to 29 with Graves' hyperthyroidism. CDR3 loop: CATSRDLLGSYTEAFF. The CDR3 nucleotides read TGTGCCACCAGCAGAGATCTCTTGGGCAGCTACACTGAAGCTTTCTTT.